This record covers a single T cell receptor beta chain. Each CDR3 protein is one row after TCRdb ran MiXCR on the PCR reads. This repertoire shows under 25,000 distinct CDR3 sequences, more than 45% found once; its top ten account for roughly a fifth. Germline V gives CDR1 MNHEY, CDR2 SMNVEV (reference sequence). This CDR3 contains 17 residues. The sample originates from a study of CD4 and CD8 cells across lung adenocarcinoma regions. The chain is built from TRBV27 and TRBJ2-3, with D perhaps being TRBD1 or TRBD2 (5 bases each). With the DNA end fitting TRBJ2-7 better, the J assignment may be wrong. This clonotype was obtained from a male donor with lung adenocarcinoma. The CD4 and CD8 labels of this study may be unreliable. The sequencing sample was made of CD4+ T cells from the center of a lung tumor. CDR3 nucleotides: TGTGCCAGCAGTGCGGGCCGAGGGGCTTGTGGGAAAGAGACGCAGTACTTC. Translation gives CASSAGRGACGKETQYF.